The rows below give T cell receptor beta chains drawn from one sample of a study of tumour-infiltrating T cells in Burkitt lymphoma. Data came from immunoSEQ multiplex PCR; TCRdb stores just in-frame clones and leaves some out. The sample shows roughly 2,300 clones, about 88% of them seen only once. The material sequenced was tumor tissue. Source of these receptors: a human donor with diffuse large B-cell lymphoma. CDR3s include the opening cysteine and the closing phenylalanine or tryptophan. A D gene is named only where the DNA matches it firmly. Clone size is given for some rows only: seen once, a few or many times, or a class if the clone is expanded.

j_call v_call clone_size cdr3_length d_call cdr3_aa cdr3_nt
TRBJ1-1 TRBV5-1 few 15 . CASSLVGVPNTEAFF TGCGCCAGCAGCTTGGTAGGCGTCCCGAACACTGAAGCTTTCTTT
TRBJ2-3 TRBV5-4 once 13 . CASSLATGDTQYF TGTGCCAGCAGCTTGGCCACGGGGGATACGCAGTATTTT
TRBJ2-3 TRBV5-1 . 16 . CASSFEGDTPTDTQYF TGCGCCAGCAGCTTCGAGGGGGACACCCCCACAGATACGCAGTATTTT
TRBJ2-3 TRBV4-1 . 19 TRBD2 CASSQERGLAGGGTDTQYF TGCGCCAGCAGCCAAGAGAGGGGGCTAGCGGGAGGAGGCACAGATACGCAGTATTTT
TRBJ1-1 TRBV20-1 . 11 . CSAPGHPEAFF TGCAGTGCTCCCGGACACCCCGAAGCTTTCTTT
TRBJ2-7 TRBV6-6 . 14 . CASSYTPGASEQYF TGTGCCAGCAGTTACACACCAGGGGCGAGCGAGCAGTACTTC
TRBJ2-7 TRBV5-6 few 14 . CASSFRVSTYEQYF TGTGCCAGCAGCTTCCGGGTCTCCACCTACGAGCAGTACTTC
TRBJ1-4 TRBV19 . 16 . CAIRAGPTPTNEKLFF TGTGCCATAAGAGCAGGTCCTACTCCAACTAATGAAAAACTGTTTTTT
TRBJ2-6 TRBV1 once 15 . CTSRRTQSRANVLTF TGCACCAGCAGGCGGACACAAAGTCGGGCCAACGTCCTGACTTTC
TRBJ2-5 TRBV11-2 . 15 . CASSLVRGPQETQYF TGTGCCAGCAGCTTAGTCAGGGGACCCCAAGAGACCCAGTACTTC
TRBJ2-5 TRBV6-5 . 14 . CASSYITNGETQYF TGTGCCAGCAGTTACATAACGAATGGGGAGACCCAGTACTTC
TRBJ2-2 TRBV28 once 14 TRBD2 CASISQGGAGELFF TGTGCCAGCATATCCCAGGGAGGGGCCGGGGAGCTGTTTTTT
TRBJ2-5 TRBV11-3 once 14 . CASSLGGAQETQYF TGTGCCAGCAGCTTAGGCGGGGCACAAGAGACCCAGTACTTC
TRBJ2-3 TRBV19 . 16 . CASSIGAALDADTQYF TGTGCCAGTAGTATAGGGGCTGCCTTGGACGCAGATACGCAGTATTTT
TRBJ2-7 TRBV2 large 14 TRBD1 CASRIQGAAYEQYF TGTGCCAGCAGGATACAGGGGGCGGCCTACGAGCAGTACTTC
TRBJ1-1 TRBV19 . 15 TRBD1 CASSHAGTANTEAFF TGTGCCAGTAGTCACGCCGGGACAGCGAACACTGAAGCTTTCTTT
TRBJ2-1 TRBV9 . 17 . CASSVEGDLRGYNEQFF TGTGCCAGCAGCGTAGAGGGGGACCTCAGGGGCTACAATGAGCAGTTCTTC
TRBJ1-5 TRBV10-3 . 15 TRBD1 CAISALDRSNQPQHF TGTGCCATCAGTGCGCTGGACAGGAGCAATCAGCCCCAGCATTTT
TRBJ2-7 TRBV5-4 . 12 TRBD1 CASSLELSGGSF TGTGCCAGCAGCTTGGAGTTATCAGGGGGCAGCTTC
TRBJ1-5 TRBV12-5 . 11 . CAMNDTQPQHF TGTGCTATGAATGACACGCAGCCCCAGCATTTT
TRBJ1-1 TRBV7-2 . 15 TRBD1 CASIGQGFMNTEAFF TGTGCCAGCATTGGACAGGGTTTTATGAACACTGAAGCTTTCTTT
TRBJ2-3 TRBV29-1 . 16 . CSVGGPDSTSTDTQYF TGCAGCGTTGGTGGGCCGGACAGCACTAGCACAGATACGCAGTATTTT
TRBJ1-3 TRBV19 . 14 . CASDASLSGNTIYF TGTGCCAGCGATGCTTCTCTCTCTGGAAACACCATATATTTT
TRBJ1-2 TRBV28 . 16 TRBD1 CASSSRDRGMNYGYTF TGTGCCAGCAGTTCCCGGGACAGGGGAATGAACTATGGCTACACCTTC
TRBJ2-4 TRBV19 . 15 TRBD2 CASSIQGGEVNIQYF TGTGCCAGTAGTATTCAGGGAGGGGAGGTCAACATTCAGTACTTC
TRBJ2-1 TRBV6-5 hyperexpanded 15 . CASSFDGSSYNEQFF TGTGCCAGCAGTTTCGACGGAAGCTCCTACAATGAGCAGTTCTTC
TRBJ1-1 TRBV7-9 . 12 TRBD1 CASSSGTAEAFF TGTGCCAGCAGCTCCGGGACAGCTGAAGCTTTCTTT
TRBJ2-3 TRBV6-1 . 15 TRBD2 CASSLAGALADTQYF TGTGCCAGCAGCCTAGCGGGGGCCCTAGCAGATACGCAGTATTTT
TRBJ2-5 TRBV5-1 . 14 . CASSPGRSQETQYF TGCGCCAGCAGCCCTGGACGTAGCCAAGAGACCCAGTACTTC
TRBJ1-2 TRBV25-1 . 16 . CASSTEAERKTYGYTF TGTGCCAGCAGTACCGAGGCAGAACGAAAGACCTATGGCTACACCTTC
TRBJ2-3 TRBV5-4 . 13 . CASSETSSDTQYF TGTGCCAGCAGCGAGACTAGTTCGGATACGCAGTATTTT